A selection of T cell receptor beta chains follows, all from one sample in a study of cytomegalovirus exposure and HLA in healthy donors. This table comes from immunoSEQ multiplex PCR, and its TCRdb copy is limited to in-frame clones, with some not included. The sample table includes around 33,000 clones. The sequenced material came from PBMCs. Receptors were obtained from a woman in her forties in good health and CMV-seropositive. Each CDR3 is given with its conserved first and last residue. D genes are given only for firm matches.

v_call	j_call	d_call	cdr3_aa	cdr3_nt
TRBV25-1	TRBJ1-1	NA	CASSGYSRWQWNTEAFF	TGTGCCAGCAGTGGTTACTCGAGGTGGCAATGGAACACTGAAGCTTTCTTT
TRBV7-9	TRBJ2-3	TRBD1	CATSSTGGTDTQYF	TGTGCCACCTCCAGCACAGGGGGCACAGATACGCAGTATTTT
TRBV11-2	TRBJ2-1	TRBD1	CASSLDRGLYNEQFF	TGTGCCAGCAGCCTTGACAGGGGGCTCTACAATGAGCAGTTCTTC
TRBV5-4	TRBJ2-1	TRBD2	CASRLGGGRVGNEQFF	TGTGCCAGCAGACTGGGAGGCGGGAGGGTGGGCAATGAGCAGTTCTTC
TRBV18	TRBJ2-7	TRBD1	CASSHRDSLPGEQYF	TGTGCCAGCTCGCACCGGGACAGCCTCCCAGGCGAGCAGTACTTC
TRBV4-1	TRBJ2-7	NA	CASSQDGQAGKRYF	TGCGCCAGCAGCCAAGACGGGCAAGCGGGTAAGCGGTACTTC
TRBV9	TRBJ2-1	NA	CASSVAKDSSSYNEQFF	TGTGCCAGCAGCGTAGCTAAGGACAGCTCCTCCTACAATGAGCAGTTCTTC
TRBV30	TRBJ1-6	NA	CAWQRGGGTNSPLHF	TGTGCCTGGCAAAGGGGTGGAGGGACTAATTCACCCCTCCACTTT
TRBV2	TRBJ1-2	NA	CASSGTLNYGYTF	TGTGCCAGCAGCGGGACACTGAACTATGGCTACACCTTC
TRBV10-3	TRBJ1-2	NA	CAISEFYRQNYGYTF	TGTGCCATCAGTGAGTTCTACCGACAGAACTATGGCTACACCTTC
TRBV19	TRBJ2-1	TRBD2	CASSIISGSSYNEQFF	TGTGCCAGTAGTATTATCAGCGGGAGCTCCTACAATGAGCAGTTCTTC
TRBV6-5	TRBJ1-1	NA	CASIATPGMNTEAFF	TGTGCCAGCATTGCGACTCCGGGGATGAACACTGAAGCTTTCTTT
TRBV5-6	TRBJ2-1	NA	CASSFRQAYNEQFF	TGTGCCAGCAGCTTCCGACAGGCCTACAATGAGCAGTTCTTC
TRBV6-6	TRBJ1-1	NA	CASSYFGVTEAFF	TGTGCCAGCAGTTACTTCGGTGTCACTGAAGCTTTCTTT
TRBV5-1	TRBJ2-2	TRBD2	CASSGTSGSYGELFF	TGCGCCAGCAGCGGGACTAGCGGGAGCTACGGGGAGCTGTTTTTT
TRBV28	TRBJ1-4	NA	CASSTGSEKLFF	TGTGCCAGCAGTACAGGGTCTGAAAAACTGTTTTTT
TRBV7-2	TRBJ1-2	TRBD1	CASSRQGWVIF	TGTGCCAGCAGCCGACAGGGGTGGGTGATCTTC
TRBV30	TRBJ1-5	NA	CAWSGGTSQPQHF	TGTGCCTGGAGCGGGGGGACAAGTCAGCCCCAGCATTTT
TRBV2	TRBJ1-4	TRBD1	CASRLSGTGWEKLFF	TGTGCCAGCAGATTGTCCGGGACAGGATGGGAAAAACTGTTTTTT
TRBV29-1	TRBJ2-2	NA	CSVEMATNTGELFF	TGCAGCGTTGAAATGGCCACGAACACCGGGGAGCTGTTTTTT
TRBV4-1	TRBJ2-5	TRBD1	CASSHNSGTGGETQYF	TGCGCCAGCAGCCACAACTCCGGGACAGGGGGCGAGACCCAGTACTTC
TRBV4-1	TRBJ2-5	NA	CASSQPSSDLETQYF	TGCGCCAGCAGCCAACCTTCGAGTGATCTAGAGACCCAGTACTTC
TRBV18	TRBJ2-1	NA	CASSPAGVDNEQFF	TGTGCCAGCTCACCAGCCGGGGTCGACAATGAGCAGTTCTTC
TRBV27	TRBJ2-7	NA	CASSLGDRVYEQYF	TGTGCCAGCAGTTTGGGCGACAGAGTCTACGAGCAGTACTTC
TRBV6-5	TRBJ2-1	NA	CASSYSGGGIGQFF	TGTGCCAGCAGTTACTCGGGAGGAGGGATTGGGCAGTTCTTC
TRBV2	TRBJ2-3	TRBD2	CASRGTTTDTQYF	TGTGCCAGCAGAGGGACTACCACAGATACGCAGTATTTT
TRBV9	TRBJ2-2	TRBD1	CASSSGQGAGTGELFF	TGTGCCAGCAGCTCTGGACAGGGGGCAGGTACCGGGGAGCTGTTTTTT
TRBV4-1	TRBJ2-7	TRBD2	CASSQETMGTIHEQYF	TGCGCCAGCAGCCAAGAAACGATGGGGACTATCCACGAGCAGTACTTC
TRBV19	TRBJ2-1	TRBD1	CASSSKGAGFSDNEQFF	TGTGCCAGTAGTAGTAAGGGGGCTGGTTTTTCGGACAATGAGCAGTTCTTC
TRBV7-3	TRBJ1-1	NA	CASSFQENTEAFF	TGTGCCAGCAGCTTCCAGGAGAACACTGAAGCTTTCTTT
TRBV6-6	TRBJ2-7	NA	CASSFGQGGYEQYF	TGTGCCAGCAGTTTCGGGCAGGGGGGCTACGAGCAGTACTTC
TRBV6-1	TRBJ1-4	NA	CASSEGAGREKLFF	TGTGCCAGCAGTGAAGGAGCGGGTCGTGAAAAACTGTTTTTT
TRBV19	TRBJ2-7	NA	CASSPRLTPYEQYF	TGTGCCAGTAGTCCGAGACTGACCCCCTACGAGCAGTACTTC
TRBV2	TRBJ2-7	TRBD2	CASRLTGGRPDEQYF	TGTGCCAGCAGACTGACGGGAGGGAGGCCGGACGAGCAGTACTTC
TRBV6-6	TRBJ1-2	NA	CASSSPDYTNYGYTF	TGTGCCAGCAGTTCCCCGGACTACACTAACTATGGCTACACCTTC
TRBV10-3	TRBJ2-2	TRBD1	CAISAVQGAAGELLF	TGTGCCATCAGTGCGGTACAGGGGGCAGCCGGGGAGCTGCTTTTT
TRBV6-1	TRBJ1-5	NA	CASSELAGIRPQHF	TGTGCCAGCAGTGAACTGGCCGGGATACGGCCCCAGCATTTT
TRBV11-3	TRBJ2-1	NA	CASSLRGSPYNEQFF	TGTGCCAGCAGCTTAAGGGGGTCCCCCTACAATGAGCAGTTCTTC
TRBV2	TRBJ2-3	TRBD2	CASKNALALTDTQYF	TGTGCCAGCAAAAATGCACTAGCGCTCACAGATACGCAGTATTTT
TRBV7-9	TRBJ1-3	NA	CASSGRLNSGNTIYF	TGTGCCAGCAGCGGCCGACTTAACTCTGGAAACACCATATATTTT
TRBV30	TRBJ1-2	TRBD1	CAWNPGQLYGYTF	TGTGCCTGGAATCCGGGACAGTTATATGGCTACACCTTC
TRBV7-9	TRBJ1-5	TRBD1	CASSKDRDRQPQHF	TGTGCCAGCAGCAAGGACAGGGATAGGCAGCCCCAGCATTTT
TRBV9	TRBJ2-5	NA	CASSPWEQETQYF	TGTGCCAGCAGCCCTTGGGAGCAAGAGACCCAGTACTTC
TRBV28	TRBJ2-7	NA	CARARKEQYF	TGTGCCAGGGCCCGTAAAGAGCAGTACTTC
TRBV9	TRBJ2-7	NA	CASSVGRVAYEQYF	TGTGCCAGCAGCGTAGGACGGGTCGCCTACGAGCAGTACTTC
TRBV5-1	TRBJ1-2	NA	CASSFRENYGYTF	TGCGCCAGCAGCTTCCGGGAAAACTATGGCTACACCTTC
TRBV4-1	TRBJ2-6	NA	CASSQAQTVYGANVLTF	TGCGCCAGCAGCCAAGCCCAGACAGTCTATGGGGCCAACGTCCTGACTTTC
TRBV27	TRBJ1-1	TRBD1	CASRGQQGTEAFF	TGTGCCAGCAGGGGACAGCAGGGGACTGAAGCTTTCTTT
TRBV5-6	TRBJ2-2	TRBD2	CASSPGLAGAGELFF	TGTGCCAGCAGCCCTGGACTAGCGGGAGCCGGGGAGCTGTTTTTT
TRBV6-6	TRBJ2-7	TRBD2	CASTGGGSGSGYEQYF	TGTGCCAGCACGGGAGGGGGTAGCGGCTCGGGGTACGAGCAATACTTC
TRBV7-9	TRBJ2-3	TRBD1	CASSYRTGGLTDTQYF	TGTGCCAGCAGCTACCGGACAGGGGGCCTCACAGATACGCAGTATTTT
TRBV19	TRBJ2-2	TRBD1	CASSKRVDRANTGELFF	TGTGCCAGTAGTAAGAGGGTAGACAGGGCGAACACCGGGGAGCTGTTTTTT
TRBV6-5	TRBJ1-5	TRBD1	CASSPRDRVNQPQHF	TGTGCCAGCAGTCCAAGGGACAGGGTCAATCAGCCCCAGCATTTT